This T cell receptor (beta chain) was recorded in a study of T-cell reconstitution after alpha-beta-depleted transplantation in children. Overall study findings and caveats: Some patients owed their high day-60 TCRbeta diversity to surviving recipient T cells and thymic progenitors. The origin of alpha-beta T cells about two months after transplant was reportedly several hundred expanded graft clones. One year post-transplant, T-cell counts and diversity were largely derived from T cells produced anew.

This clonotype was seen at least ten times. Its antigen remains unknown. Using unique molecular identifiers, the investigators prepared the TCRbeta library. TCRdb re-derived calls from the PCR reads in MiXCR, one entry per CDR3 protein. The sample contains 450,000 to 550,000 distinct CDR3 sequences, around 10% of which appear only once. The germline V gene has CDR1 MDHEN and CDR2 SYDVKM. The V gene lost 5 bases and the J gene lost 3 bases, with 10 bases spanning the gap. CDR3 size: 14 residues. Here the sequenced sample was PBMCs, mostly from graft donor cells, taken 180 days after TCRalphabeta/CD19-depleted stem cell transplant. The chain uses TRBV28 and TRBJ1-4; D might be TRBD1 (5 bases). This receptor was taken from a female patient aged 2-15 years who had a stem cell transplant for aplastic anemia, so the T cells may come from the graft donor. Here the CDR3 DNA reads TGTGCCAGCAGTCCCCGGGGCCCTAATGAAAAACTGTTTTTT. Protein: CASSPRGPNEKLFF.